The next 4 T cell receptor beta chains were all read from a single sample in a study of blood T cell repertoires in COVID-19. Some clones are missing from TCRdb's copy, which holds only in-frame ones; the method was immunoSEQ multiplex PCR. The sample lists around 50,000 clones, about 90% seen once, with over 3% in the top ten. Sample: peripheral blood. These receptors were obtained from a human donor in a cohort sampled during active COVID-19.

In DNA, the CDR3 is TGTGCCAGCAGCTTAAGACTAGCGGGAGGGTCCTACAATGAGCAGTTCTTC. Translating gives CASSLRLAGGSYNEQFF. The V and J genes are TRBV11-2 and TRBJ2-1; 14 bases agree with TRBD2. V lost 2 bases, J lost 1 base, and 1 base stayed unmatched. Per the germline V gene, CDR1 is SGHAT and CDR2 is FQNNGV. The CDR3 loop spans 17 amino acids.

The DNA of the CDR3 is TGCGCCAGCAGCTTGGGTAGGCGGGAGGACCTCACAGATACGCAGTATTTT. It yields the protein CASSLGRREDLTDTQYF. The gene calls are TRBV5-1 and TRBJ2-3, with 8 bases lining up with TRBD2. CDR3 size: 17 residues. CDR1 and CDR2 from the germline V gene are SGHRS and YFSETQ. V was pared by 0 bases and J by 2 bases, with 8 bases of the junction left unmatched.

The chain couples TRBV19 to TRBJ1-2; D is ambiguous. In germline, CDR1 is LNHDA, CDR2 SQIVND (reference sequence). The CDR3 contains 13 residues. V was trimmed by 6 bases and J by 3 bases, leaving 11 bases between them. This chain's CDR3 is CASRSAVYYGYTF. In nucleotides, the CDR3 is TGTGCCAGTAGAAGTGCGGTCTACTATGGCTACACCTTC.

This sequence joins TRBV7-9 and TRBJ2-5; 7 bases are shared with TRBD2. The germline V gene encodes CDR1 SEHNR and CDR2 FQNEAQ (reference sequence). V dropped 3 bases and J dropped 5; count of bases not matched to a gene: 3. This CDR3 comprises 13 residues. The DNA for the CDR3 is TGTGCCAGCAGCTTCAGCGGGGAGGAGACCCAGTACTTC. Amino acids: CASSFSGEETQYF.